These T cell receptor beta chains were read from a single sample in a study of cytomegalovirus exposure and HLA in healthy donors. The method was immunoSEQ multiplex PCR; TCRdb's version includes in-frame clones alone and lacks a portion of them. The table shows 78,000 or so clones, with around 94% occurring only once. The sample consisted of PBMCs. All receptors derive from a young woman in good health and CMV-seropositive. The CDR3 runs from the conserved cysteine through the conserved F or W. Each record gives: V gene, D gene, J gene, clone size, CDR3 protein, CDR3 DNA. A D gene is named only where the DNA matches it firmly. Rows may omit the clone size; those that give it use once, few, many or a size class.

TRBV2	TRBD2	TRBJ2-3	-	CASRILAGVGDTQYF	TGTGCCAGCAGAATTCTAGCGGGGGTCGGGGATACGCAGTATTTT
TRBV7-8	-	TRBJ1-3	-	CASSLGPGKNTIYF	TGTGCCAGCAGCTTAGGGCCGGGAAAGAACACCATATATTTT
TRBV7-9	-	TRBJ2-2	-	CASSPRVTTGELFF	TGTGCCAGCAGCCCCCGGGTTACCACCGGGGAGCTGTTTTTT
TRBV4-1	-	TRBJ1-2	once	CASSQDHGLDGYTF	TGCGCCAGCAGCCAAGATCACGGGTTGGATGGCTACACCTTC
TRBV18	TRBD1	TRBJ1-1	once	CASSPRTGGAGVTEAFF	TGTGCCAGCTCACCGAGGACAGGGGGCGCGGGAGTTACTGAAGCTTTCTTT
TRBV11-2	-	TRBJ2-3	-	CASSLGPGPRTDTQYF	TGTGCCAGCAGCTTAGGGCCAGGGCCTCGCACAGATACGCAGTATTTT
TRBV19	-	TRBJ2-7	-	CASSSGTQLTYEQYF	TGTGCCAGTAGTTCGGGGACACAACTAACCTACGAGCAGTACTTC
TRBV7-9	-	TRBJ2-6	-	CASSLGGLSGANVLTF	TGTGCCAGCAGCTTAGGGGGCCTCTCTGGGGCCAACGTCCTGACTTTC
TRBV5-1	TRBD2	TRBJ2-3	-	CASSLLGLAVGTDTQYF	TGCGCCAGCAGCTTACTAGGACTAGCAGTCGGAACAGATACGCAGTATTTT
TRBV19	-	TRBJ2-2	-	CASSIARHANTGELFF	TGTGCCAGTAGTATAGCCAGACACGCGAACACCGGGGAGCTGTTTTTT
TRBV7-9	TRBD1	TRBJ1-4	-	CASSTRTGDEKLFF	TGTGCCAGCAGCACGCGGACAGGGGATGAAAAACTGTTTTTT
TRBV6-1	-	TRBJ1-5	few	CASSGGANNQPQHF	TGTGCCAGCAGTGGCGGCGCAAACAATCAGCCCCAGCATTTT
TRBV5-1	-	TRBJ2-7	-	CASSLAVARGLSYEQYF	TGCGCCAGCAGCTTGGCCGTCGCGCGGGGGCTATCCTACGAGCAGTACTTC
TRBV4-1	-	TRBJ1-4	-	CASSRTVLSKGQATNEKLFF	TGCGCCAGCAGCCGGACAGTTCTTTCTAAAGGGCAGGCAACTAATGAAAAACTGTTTTTT
TRBV5-1	TRBD2	TRBJ2-3	few	CASSPMTSGVADTQYF	TGCGCCAGCAGCCCTATGACTAGCGGGGTGGCAGATACGCAGTATTTT
TRBV27	TRBD1	TRBJ1-1	few	CASSLSGRDRVYDTEAFF	TGTGCCAGCAGTTTATCGGGGCGGGACAGGGTTTATGACACTGAAGCTTTCTTT
TRBV7-2	-	TRBJ1-1	once	CASSLVGGVNTEAFF	TGTGCCAGCAGCTTAGTTGGGGGGGTGAACACTGAAGCTTTCTTT
TRBV5-8	-	TRBJ2-7	once	CASRRGLDSYEQYF	TGTGCCAGCAGGAGGGGGTTGGACAGCTACGAGCAGTACTTC
TRBV5-5	-	TRBJ2-1	-	CASSLLFGLGAQNEQFF	TGTGCCAGCAGCTTGTTATTCGGTCTGGGGGCGCAGAATGAGCAGTTCTTC
TRBV7-2	-	TRBJ2-3	-	CASSLVVTGGTDTQYF	TGTGCCAGCAGCTTAGTTGTGACAGGAGGCACAGATACGCAGTATTTT
TRBV7-9	-	TRBJ2-3	-	CASSPPRTSTDTQYF	TGTGCCAGCAGCCCCCCCCGGACTAGCACAGATACGCAGTATTTT
TRBV5-1	-	TRBJ1-1	-	CASSLSAETEAFF	TGCGCCAGCAGCTTATCTGCGGAAACTGAAGCTTTCTTT
TRBV27	TRBD1	TRBJ2-4	-	CASSLLGAGGLAKNIQYF	TGTGCCAGCAGTTTACTAGGTGCAGGGGGCCTAGCCAAAAACATTCAGTACTTC
TRBV27	TRBD1	TRBJ2-2	-	CASSLLNPGQGGHTGELFF	TGTGCCAGCAGTTTACTGAATCCGGGACAGGGTGGTCACACCGGGGAGCTGTTTTTT
TRBV29-1	TRBD1	TRBJ1-2	-	CSVVRQGNSYGYTF	TGCAGCGTTGTTCGACAGGGCAATTCCTATGGCTACACCTTC
TRBV27	TRBD1	TRBJ1-5	-	CASSLWTGQPQHF	TGTGCCAGCAGTTTGTGGACAGGGCAGCCCCAGCATTTT
TRBV6-1	TRBD1	TRBJ2-7	-	CASTRAGTGVYEQYF	TGTGCCAGCACTAGAGCCGGGACAGGGGTCTACGAGCAGTACTTC
TRBV20-1	-	TRBJ2-7	-	CSARDMREQYF	TGCAGTGCTAGAGATATGCGCGAGCAGTACTTC
TRBV11-3	-	TRBJ2-1	few	CASSLVQMGLSRREQFF	TGTGCCAGCAGCTTAGTCCAAATGGGACTCTCTCGACGTGAGCAGTTCTTC
TRBV27	TRBD1	TRBJ2-2	few	CASSLLTGGVIGELFF	TGTGCCAGCAGTTTATTAACAGGGGGCGTCATCGGGGAGCTGTTTTTT
TRBV7-7	TRBD2	TRBJ2-1	-	CASSRNLAGVPDEQFF	TGTGCTAGCAGCCGAAATCTAGCGGGAGTTCCCGATGAGCAGTTCTTC
TRBV7-8	-	TRBJ2-7	once	CASSLAGGEQYF	TGTGCCAGCAGCTTAGCGGGGGGTGAGCAGTACTTC
TRBV28	TRBD1	TRBJ1-2	-	CASSYPGQGGYGYTF	TGTGCCAGCAGCTACCCAGGACAGGGAGGCTATGGCTACACCTTC
TRBV5-6	TRBD1	TRBJ1-4	-	CASSPRQGGTNEKLFF	TGTGCCAGCAGCCCCAGACAGGGTGGAACTAATGAAAAACTGTTTTTT
TRBV9	-	TRBJ1-6	-	CASSVGQAPSYNSPLHF	TGTGCCAGCAGCGTAGGACAGGCCCCGTCGTATAATTCACCCCTCCACTTT
TRBV4-2	-	TRBJ2-5	-	CASSQDMTIETQYF	TGTGCCAGCAGCCAAGATATGACAATAGAGACCCAGTACTTC
TRBV10-1	-	TRBJ2-2	-	CASSKVRDWGFSNTGELFF	TGCGCCAGCAGCAAAGTGCGGGACTGGGGGTTCTCGAACACCGGGGAGCTGTTTTTT
TRBV7-9	-	TRBJ1-5	-	CASSLEGTISNQPQHF	TGTGCCAGCAGCTTAGAGGGGACAATTAGCAATCAGCCCCAGCATTTT
TRBV7-6	-	TRBJ1-1	-	CASSLAGGPNTEAFF	TGTGCCAGCAGCTTAGCGGGGGGACCGAACACTGAAGCTTTCTTT
TRBV9	-	TRBJ1-1	-	CASSAAAGPEAFF	TGTGCCAGCAGCGCCGCAGCGGGACCTGAAGCTTTCTTT
TRBV19	TRBD2	TRBJ2-7	-	CASSLGLPAYEQYF	TGTGCCAGTAGTCTGGGACTACCGGCCTACGAGCAGTACTTC
TRBV30	-	TRBJ1-5	-	CAWSVSRSNQPQHF	TGTGCCTGGAGTGTAAGTAGAAGCAATCAGCCCCAGCATTTT
TRBV5-5	-	TRBJ2-6	-	CASTGLSGANVLTF	TGTGCCAGCACGGGTCTCTCTGGGGCCAACGTCCTGACTTTC